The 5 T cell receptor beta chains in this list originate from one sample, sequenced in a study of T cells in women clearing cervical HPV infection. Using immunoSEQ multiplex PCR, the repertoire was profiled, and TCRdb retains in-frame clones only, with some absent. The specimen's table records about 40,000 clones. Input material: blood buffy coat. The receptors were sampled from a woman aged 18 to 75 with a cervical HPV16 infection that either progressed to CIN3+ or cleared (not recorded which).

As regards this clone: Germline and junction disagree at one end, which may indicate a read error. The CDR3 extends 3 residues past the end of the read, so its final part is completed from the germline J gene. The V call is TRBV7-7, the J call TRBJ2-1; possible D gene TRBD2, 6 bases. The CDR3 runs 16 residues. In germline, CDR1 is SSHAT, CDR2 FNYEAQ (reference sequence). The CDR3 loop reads CASSLAPGDSYNEQFF. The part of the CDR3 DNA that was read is TGTGCTAGCAGCTTAGCCCCGGGGGACTCCTACAATGAG.

CDR3 bases read: TGCAGTGCTACCTTAGGGGGGGATAGCAATCAGCCC. This sequence encodes CSATLGGDSNQP. The whole CDR3 protein is CSATLGGDSNQPQHF. The gene calls are TRBV20-1 and TRBJ1-5; possibly TRBD1 for D (6 bases). The read halts 3 residues ahead of the CDR3 end, with the missing end drawn from the germline J gene. The CDR3 runs 15 residues. V lost 4 bases and J lost 0, with 13 bases in between. Germline V gene lookup returns CDR1 DFQATT and CDR2 SNEGSKA (reference sequence).

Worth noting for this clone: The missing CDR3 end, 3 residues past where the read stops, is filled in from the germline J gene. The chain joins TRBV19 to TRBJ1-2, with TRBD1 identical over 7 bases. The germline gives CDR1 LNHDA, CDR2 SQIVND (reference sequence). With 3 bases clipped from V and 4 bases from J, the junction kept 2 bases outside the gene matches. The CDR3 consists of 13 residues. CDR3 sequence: CASSINRGYGYTF. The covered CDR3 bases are TGTGCCAGTAGTATCAACAGGGGCTATGGC.

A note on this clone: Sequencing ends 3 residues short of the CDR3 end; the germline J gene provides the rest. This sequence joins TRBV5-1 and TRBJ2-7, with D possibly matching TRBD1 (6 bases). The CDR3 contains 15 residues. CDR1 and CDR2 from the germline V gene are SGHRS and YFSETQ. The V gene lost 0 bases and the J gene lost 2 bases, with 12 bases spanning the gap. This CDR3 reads CASSLGQGLTYEQYF. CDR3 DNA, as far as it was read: TGCGCCAGCAGCTTGGGGCAGGGGCTAACCTACGAG.

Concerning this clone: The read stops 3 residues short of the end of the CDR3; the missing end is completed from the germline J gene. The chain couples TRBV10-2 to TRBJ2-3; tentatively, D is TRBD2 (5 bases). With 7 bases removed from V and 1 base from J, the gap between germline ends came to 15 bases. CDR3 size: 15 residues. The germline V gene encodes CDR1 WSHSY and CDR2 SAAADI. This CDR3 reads CASTQEAERTDTQYF. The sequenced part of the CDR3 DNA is TGCGCCAGCACCCAGGAAGCGGAACGCACAGATACG.